The source of this TCR beta chain is a study of cytomegalovirus exposure and HLA in healthy donors. Using immunoSEQ multiplex PCR, the repertoire was profiled, and TCRdb retains in-frame clones only, with some absent. Of 50,000 or so clones listed, 94% are singletons. CDR3 length: 14 amino acids. Germline V gene data show CDR1 as SNHLY and CDR2 as FYNNEI. Germline trimming cut 7 bases from V and 1 base from J; bases unmatched to any gene: 3. Study-wide points: As was reported, the classifier diagnosed cytomegalovirus status with high specificity and sensitivity. Generally TCR sequences proved uncommon, though certain public TCRs appeared in numerous donors. According to a later analysis, TCR clusters from the first cohort tended to co-occur in the roughly 110 validation repertoires.

For this clone: What it binds is unknown.

The source of this sequence is a woman between 18 and 29 years old in good health and CMV-seropositive. The material sequenced was PBMCs. V gene TRBV2 combines with J gene TRBJ2-2; TRBD2 aligns across 7 bases. CDR3 amino acids: CASMGGRNTGELFF. The DNA of the CDR3 is TGTGCCAGCATGGGCGGGAGGAACACCGGGGAGCTGTTTTTT.